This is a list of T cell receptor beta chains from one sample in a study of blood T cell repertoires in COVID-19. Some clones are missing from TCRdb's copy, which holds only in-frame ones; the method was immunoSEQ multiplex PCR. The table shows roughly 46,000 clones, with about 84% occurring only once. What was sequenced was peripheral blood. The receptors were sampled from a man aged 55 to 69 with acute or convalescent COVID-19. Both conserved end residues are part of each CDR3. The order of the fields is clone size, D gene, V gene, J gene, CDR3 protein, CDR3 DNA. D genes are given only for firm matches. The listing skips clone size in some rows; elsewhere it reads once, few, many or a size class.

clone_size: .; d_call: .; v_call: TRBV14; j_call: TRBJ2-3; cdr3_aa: CASSLRQGSADTQYF; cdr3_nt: TGTGCCAGCAGCCTACGGCAGGGCTCTGCAGATACGCAGTATTTT
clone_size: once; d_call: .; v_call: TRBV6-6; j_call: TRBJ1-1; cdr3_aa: CAGCKMVEVFF; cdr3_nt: TGTGCCGGTTGCAAGATGGTGGAGGTTTTCTTT
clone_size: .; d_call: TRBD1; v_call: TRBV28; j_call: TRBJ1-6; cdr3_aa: CASSSGQDNSPLHF; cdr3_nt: TGTGCCAGCAGTTCTGGACAGGATAATTCACCCCTCCACTTT
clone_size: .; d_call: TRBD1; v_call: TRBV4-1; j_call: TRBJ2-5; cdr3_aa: CASSQQDLTGMGETQYF; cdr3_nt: TGCGCCAGCAGCCAGCAAGACCTGACAGGGATGGGGGAGACCCAGTACTTC
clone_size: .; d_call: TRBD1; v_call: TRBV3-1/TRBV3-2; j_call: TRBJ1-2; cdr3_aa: CASSQNRGWGYTF; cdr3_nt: TGTGCCAGCAGCCAAAACAGGGGTTGGGGCTACACCTTC
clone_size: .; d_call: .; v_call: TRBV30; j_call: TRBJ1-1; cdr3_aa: CAWSRQENTEAFF; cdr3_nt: TGTGCCTGGAGTAGGCAGGAGAACACTGAAGCTTTCTTT
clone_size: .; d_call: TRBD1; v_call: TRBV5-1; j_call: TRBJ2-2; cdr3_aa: CASSRRTGLGSGELFF; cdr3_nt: TGCGCCAGCAGTCGACGGACAGGGTTAGGCTCAGGGGAGCTGTTTTTT
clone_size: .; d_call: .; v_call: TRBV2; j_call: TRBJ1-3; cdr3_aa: CASGQSSGNTIYF; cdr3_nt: TGTGCCAGCGGGCAGAGCTCTGGAAACACCATATATTTT
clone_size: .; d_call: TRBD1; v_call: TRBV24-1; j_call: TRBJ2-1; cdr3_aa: CATSPRQGSYNEQFF; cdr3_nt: TGTGCCACCAGTCCCCGACAGGGCTCCTACAATGAGCAGTTCTTC
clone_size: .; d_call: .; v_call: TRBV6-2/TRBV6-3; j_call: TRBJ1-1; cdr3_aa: CASSYRGGRGNTEAFF; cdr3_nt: TGTGCCAGCAGTTACAGGGGGGGACGGGGGAACACTGAAGCTTTCTTT
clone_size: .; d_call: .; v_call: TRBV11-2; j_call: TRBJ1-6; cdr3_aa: CASSLGQPNSPLHF; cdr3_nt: TGTGCCAGCAGCTTAGGACAGCCTAATTCACCCCTCCACTTT
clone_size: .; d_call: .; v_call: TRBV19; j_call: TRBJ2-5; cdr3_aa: CASSPLGASFQETQYF; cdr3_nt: TGTGCCAGTAGTCCCCTGGGAGCGTCCTTCCAAGAGACCCAGTACTTC
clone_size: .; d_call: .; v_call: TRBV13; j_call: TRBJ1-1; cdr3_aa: CASSLQVEAFF; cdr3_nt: TGTGCCAGCAGCCTCCAGGTTGAAGCTTTCTTT
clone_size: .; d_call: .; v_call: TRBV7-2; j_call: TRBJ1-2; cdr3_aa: CASSLVADGYTF; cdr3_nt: TGTGCCAGCAGCTTAGTCGCGGATGGCTACACCTTC
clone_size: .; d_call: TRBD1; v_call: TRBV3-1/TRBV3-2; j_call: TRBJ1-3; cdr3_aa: CASSPGQPNSGNTIYF; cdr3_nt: TGTGCCAGCAGCCCGGGACAGCCCAACTCTGGAAACACCATATATTTT
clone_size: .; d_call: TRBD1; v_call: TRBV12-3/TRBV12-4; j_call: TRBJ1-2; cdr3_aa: CASSINRGIGYTF; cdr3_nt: TGTGCCAGCAGTATAAACAGGGGTATAGGCTACACCTTC
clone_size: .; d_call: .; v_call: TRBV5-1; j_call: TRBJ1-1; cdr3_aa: CASSLVGQPNTEAFF; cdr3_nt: TGCGCCAGCAGCTTGGTTGGACAACCGAACACTGAAGCTTTCTTT
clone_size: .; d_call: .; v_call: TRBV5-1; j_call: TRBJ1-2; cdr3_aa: CASSSGQGGIYGYTF; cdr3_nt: TGCGCCAGCAGCTCAGGACAAGGGGGAATTTATGGCTACACCTTC
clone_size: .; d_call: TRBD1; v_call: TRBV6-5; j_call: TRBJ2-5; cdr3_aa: CASTWTGGGQETQYF; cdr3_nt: TGTGCCAGCACTTGGACAGGGGGTGGGCAAGAGACCCAGTACTTC
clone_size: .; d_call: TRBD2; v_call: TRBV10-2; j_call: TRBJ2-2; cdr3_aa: CASSAAGGSGELFF; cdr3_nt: TGCGCCAGCAGTGCGGCGGGGGGGTCCGGGGAGCTGTTTTTT
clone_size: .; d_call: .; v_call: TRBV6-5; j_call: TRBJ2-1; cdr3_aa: CASSYFQGGSYNEQFF; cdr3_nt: TGTGCCAGCAGTTATTTCCAGGGTGGGTCCTACAATGAGCAGTTCTTC
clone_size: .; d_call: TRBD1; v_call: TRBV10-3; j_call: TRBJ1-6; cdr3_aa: CAISRDRAGSYNSPLHF; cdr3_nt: TGTGCCATCAGCCGGGACAGGGCGGGCTCCTATAATTCACCCCTCCACTTT
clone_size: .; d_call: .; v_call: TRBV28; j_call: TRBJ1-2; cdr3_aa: CASSLSGNGYGYTF; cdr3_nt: TGTGCCAGCAGTTTATCGGGGAACGGGTATGGCTACACCTTC
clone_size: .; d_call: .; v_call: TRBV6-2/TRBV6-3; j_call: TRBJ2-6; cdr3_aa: CASSYDPRGAVHSGANVLTF; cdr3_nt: TGTGCCAGCAGTTACGATCCCCGCGGGGCTGTTCACTCTGGGGCCAACGTCCTGACTTTC
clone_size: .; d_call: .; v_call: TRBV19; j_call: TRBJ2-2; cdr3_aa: CASSPGGLNTGELFF; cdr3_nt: TGTGCCAGTAGTCCTGGCGGATTGAACACCGGGGAGCTGTTTTTT
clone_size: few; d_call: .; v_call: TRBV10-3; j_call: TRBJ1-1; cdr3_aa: CAISDGGTNTEAFF; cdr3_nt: TGTGCCATCAGTGATGGGGGGACGAACACTGAAGCTTTCTTT
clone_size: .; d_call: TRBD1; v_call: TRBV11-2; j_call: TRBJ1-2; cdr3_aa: CASSLGQANYGYTF; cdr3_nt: TGTGCCAGCAGCTTGGGACAGGCTAACTATGGCTACACCTTC
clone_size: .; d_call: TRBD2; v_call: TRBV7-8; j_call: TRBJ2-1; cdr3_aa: CASSLVSGGWNEQFF; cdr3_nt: TGTGCCAGCAGCTTAGTTAGCGGGGGGTGGAATGAGCAGTTCTTC
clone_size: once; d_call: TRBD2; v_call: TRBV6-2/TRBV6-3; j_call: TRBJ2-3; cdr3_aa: CASSYELARPPDTQYF; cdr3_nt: TGTGCCAGCAGTTACGAACTAGCGAGGCCCCCAGATACGCAGTATTTT
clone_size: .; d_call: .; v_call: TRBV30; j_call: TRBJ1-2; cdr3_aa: CAWSVLRGYTF; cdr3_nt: TGTGCCTGGAGTGTACTACGTGGCTACACCTTC
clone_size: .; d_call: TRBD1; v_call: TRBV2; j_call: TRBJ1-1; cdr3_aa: CASSKQGTEAFF; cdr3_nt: TGTGCCAGCAGTAAACAGGGGACTGAAGCTTTCTTT
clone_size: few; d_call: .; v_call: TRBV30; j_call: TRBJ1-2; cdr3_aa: CACDLTTKEGYGYTF; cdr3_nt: TGTGCCTGCGACCTTACCACGAAGGAGGGGTATGGCTACACCTTC
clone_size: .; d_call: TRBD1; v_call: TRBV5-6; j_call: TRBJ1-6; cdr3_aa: CASSLGTGPGGALHF; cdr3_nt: TGTGCCAGCAGCTTAGGGACAGGGCCGGGTGGGGCCCTCCACTTT
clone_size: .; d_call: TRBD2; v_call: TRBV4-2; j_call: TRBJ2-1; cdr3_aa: CASSQGLAGGLDEQFF; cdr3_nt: TGTGCCAGCAGCCAGGGACTAGCGGGGGGGCTGGATGAGCAGTTCTTC
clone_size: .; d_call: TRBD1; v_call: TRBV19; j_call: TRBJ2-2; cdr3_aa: CASLRDRGLGELFF; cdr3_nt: TGTGCCAGCTTGCGGGACAGGGGACTAGGGGAGCTGTTTTTT
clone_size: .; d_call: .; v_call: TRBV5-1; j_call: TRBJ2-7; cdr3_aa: CASSQESSYEQYF; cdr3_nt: TGCGCCAGCAGTCAGGAAAGCTCCTACGAGCAGTACTTC
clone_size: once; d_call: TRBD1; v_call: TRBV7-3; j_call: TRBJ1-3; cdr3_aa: CASSLTGTWDRGDGNTIYF; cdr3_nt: TGTGCCAGCAGCTTAACGGGGACCTGGGACAGGGGAGACGGAAACACCATATATTTT
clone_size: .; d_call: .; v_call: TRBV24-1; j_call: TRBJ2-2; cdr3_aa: CATSDDRMNTGELFF; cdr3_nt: TGTGCCACCAGTGATGACAGAATGAACACCGGGGAGCTGTTTTTT
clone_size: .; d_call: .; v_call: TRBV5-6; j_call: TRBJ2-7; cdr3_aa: CASSYGRGTYEQYF; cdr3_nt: TGTGCCAGCAGCTACGGACGGGGAACCTACGAGCAGTACTTC
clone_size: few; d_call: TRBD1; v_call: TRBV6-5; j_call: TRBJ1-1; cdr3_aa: CASSYSGQGLNTEAFF; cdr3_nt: TGTGCCAGCAGTTATTCGGGACAGGGGTTGAACACTGAAGCTTTCTTT
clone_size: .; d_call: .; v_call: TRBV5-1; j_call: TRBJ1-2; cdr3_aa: CASSPTYAPGKFVDGYTF; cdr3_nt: TGCGCCAGCAGCCCCACCTACGCCCCAGGGAAATTTGTGGATGGCTACACCTTC
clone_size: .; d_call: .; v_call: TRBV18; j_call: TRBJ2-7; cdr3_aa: CASSRPTESYEQYF; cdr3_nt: TGTGCCAGCTCACGGCCGACAGAATCCTACGAGCAGTACTTC